This entry features one T cell receptor (beta chain) sequence. Its matching antigen is unknown. This sample stems from a study of identical twins. TCRdb re-called the 5' RACE reads with MiXCR, one entry per CDR3 protein. Of about 450,000 distinct CDR3 sequences listed, around 18% are singletons. Germline-derived CDR1 and CDR2 are SGHTA and FQGNSA. Trimming removed 2 bases at V and 0 bases at J, with 8 bases between. The CDR3 has 14 amino acids. Overall study findings and caveats: Among beta out-of-frame sequences, excess sharing between twins appeared weaker. The study reached conclusions through statistical analysis that was cross-sectional, not following the same donors.

Sequencing was done on a sample of naive T cells sorted from blood. V gene TRBV7-2 combines with J gene TRBJ2-7, with a tentative D call TRBD2 (6 bases). The receptor was isolated from a man in his fifties in good health. CDR3 residues: CASSLRRVSYEQYF. CDR3 in DNA: TGTGCCAGCAGCTTAAGGAGGGTCTCCTACGAGCAGTACTTC.